This is a list of T cell receptor beta chains from one sample in a study of cytomegalovirus exposure and HLA in healthy donors. Sequenced by immunoSEQ multiplex PCR; TCRdb stores in-frame clones only, minus some. This table holds hundreds of thousands of clones, more than 80% found once. The source material was PBMCs. These receptors were taken from a young woman in good health and CMV-seronegative. The CDR3 runs from the conserved cysteine through the conserved F or W. D genes are given only for firm matches. The size of a clone is reported for some rows only, either as once, few or many, or as a class for expanded clones.

TRBD2,TRBV28,NA,TRBJ2-1,TGTGCCAGCAGTGGTTCCGGGGGGGCCTACAATGAGCAGTTCTTC,CASSGSGGAYNEQFF
TRBD2,TRBV5-6,NA,TRBJ2-1,TGTGCCAGCAGCTGGGTCGGGACTAGCGGGCGCAATGAGCAGTTCTTC,CASSWVGTSGRNEQFF
NA,TRBV7-8,NA,TRBJ2-5,TGTGCCAGCAGCTTAGACCGTGGGGCAAAGCAAGAGACCCAGTACTTC,CASSLDRGAKQETQYF
NA,TRBV7-3,NA,TRBJ1-2,TGTGCCAGCAGCTTATGGGGAGGTAGAGGCAGGGCGGGGTTCAACTATGGCTACACCTTC,CASSLWGGRGRAGFNYGYTF
NA,TRBV15,NA,TRBJ2-3,TGTGCCACCAGCAGAGATCAGGGCTCAGATACGCAGTATTTT,CATSRDQGSDTQYF
NA,TRBV7-9,NA,TRBJ2-7,TGTGCCAGCAGGCCCCCCCGGGAGTACGAGCAGTACTTC,CASRPPREYEQYF
NA,TRBV28,NA,TRBJ1-2,TGTGCCAGCAGTACAGATAACTATGGCTACACCTTC,CASSTDNYGYTF
NA,TRBV6-1,NA,TRBJ1-1,TGTGCCAGCATTCCTCAGGATGGGAACACTGAAGCTTTCTTT,CASIPQDGNTEAFF
TRBD2,TRBV5-6,NA,TRBJ2-4,TGTGCCAGCAGCCAAGGACTAGTTCGAGCCAAAAACATTCAGTACTTC,CASSQGLVRAKNIQYF
NA,TRBV10-1,once,TRBJ2-3,TGCGCCAGCAGTGAAGGGGACACCGGCACAGATACGCAGTATTTT,CASSEGDTGTDTQYF
NA,TRBV27,NA,TRBJ1-2,TGTGCCAGCAGTTTTCGGGCAGGCAGAGGGTATGGCTACACCTTC,CASSFRAGRGYGYTF
TRBD2,TRBV27,NA,TRBJ2-7,TGTGCCAGCAGTCATAGCGGGAGGGCCTCCGAGCAGTACTTC,CASSHSGRASEQYF
TRBD1,TRBV16,NA,TRBJ1-1,TGTGCCAGCAGCCCGGACAGGGGGAACACTGAAGCTTTCTTT,CASSPDRGNTEAFF
NA,TRBV7-2,NA,TRBJ1-2,TGTGCCAGCAGCTTAGGGAGGGGATTGAATGGCTACACCTTC,CASSLGRGLNGYTF
TRBD1,TRBV30,NA,TRBJ2-6,TGTGCCTGGAGTAAGGGACAGCTTTCTGGGGCCAACGTCCTGACTTTC,CAWSKGQLSGANVLTF
NA,TRBV28,NA,TRBJ1-1,TGTGCCAGCAGTTTTAAGCGGGTCAACACTGAAGCTTTCTTT,CASSFKRVNTEAFF
TRBD1,TRBV5-1,NA,TRBJ1-3,TGCGCCAGCAGCTTAGAAGAGACAGGGGGTGGAAACACCATATATTTT,CASSLEETGGGNTIYF
NA,TRBV13,NA,TRBJ2-2,TGTGCCAGCAGCTTAGGTTGGGCAGGCCCGAGCGGGGAGCTGTTTTTT,CASSLGWAGPSGELFF
TRBD1,TRBV27,NA,TRBJ2-7,TGTGCCAGCAGTGAACCTACCAGGGACAGTTTGAACGAGCAGTACTTC,CASSEPTRDSLNEQYF
NA,TRBV6-6,once,TRBJ2-7,TGTGCCAGCAGTTTCACTGGACAAGGCCAGGCCGAGCAGTACTTC,CASSFTGQGQAEQYF
TRBD1,TRBV7-2,once,TRBJ1-2,TGTGCCAGCAGCTTAGACCGGGACAGGGGACACGGCTACACCTTC,CASSLDRDRGHGYTF
NA,TRBV7-6,NA,TRBJ2-5,TGTGCCAGCAGCTTAGAGGCTAGCGAAGAGACCCAGTACTTC,CASSLEASEETQYF
NA,TRBV28,NA,TRBJ2-7,TGTGCCAGCAAAAGGACAGCGTCCTACGAGCAGTACTTC,CASKRTASYEQYF
TRBD1,TRBV28,NA,TRBJ1-5,TGTGCCAGCAGTTTATCCGGGACAGGGGGAAGCAATCAGCCCCAGCATTTT,CASSLSGTGGSNQPQHF
NA,TRBV4-2,NA,TRBJ2-3,TGTGCCAGCAGCCAAAATCGGGGGTCTAACACAGATACGCAGTATTTT,CASSQNRGSNTDTQYF
NA,TRBV7-8,few,TRBJ1-6,TGTGCCAGCAGCCGAGGGACACCTGGGGATAATTCACCCCTCCACTTT,CASSRGTPGDNSPLHF
TRBD1,TRBV11-2,NA,TRBJ2-2,TGTGCCAGCAGCAAATTCCGGACAGGGGGCGCGTCCGGGGAGCTGTTTTTT,CASSKFRTGGASGELFF
NA,TRBV6-5,NA,TRBJ1-3,TGTGCCAGCAGTTACTCGGCAGACTCTGGAAACACCATATATTTT,CASSYSADSGNTIYF